One and the same sample provided the 29 T cell receptor beta chains below, sequenced in a study of T cell changes during pregnancy in multiple sclerosis. TCRdb's table, derived via immunoSEQ multiplex PCR, lists solely in-frame clones and lacks some. The sample gives about 23,000 clones, approximately 86% of which show up once; about 1% is in the top ten. The sample in question was CD4+ T cells from peripheral blood mononuclear cells, obtained in the first trimester of pregnancy. Receptors were obtained from a female donor in good health, enrolled as a control in a pregnancy study.

The chain couples TRBV9 to TRBJ1-6; TRBD1 aligns across 9 bases. The CDR3 is 15 amino acids. Looked up from germline, CDR1 is SGDLS and CDR2 is YYNGEE. The V and J ends lost 0 bases and 8 bases, in that order; junction bases with no gene match: 3. Here the CDR3 DNA reads TGTGCCAGCAGCGTAGGGGACAGGGCGGATTCACCCCTCCACTTT. It yields the protein CASSVGDRADSPLHF.

This clone was counted only a few times. This rearrangement joins TRBV5-1 to TRBJ1-2, with D possibly matching TRBD1 (5 bases). The ends were cut back, 4 bases at V and 8 bases at J, with 18 bases in the middle. Germline values: CDR1 SGHRS, CDR2 YFSETQ. There are 14 residues in the CDR3. CDR3 DNA sequence: TGCGCCAGCAGCACCACAGTTTTGGCAGGGGGCTACACCTTC. Protein: CASSTTVLAGGYTF.

The chain uses TRBV18 and TRBJ1-2, with D maybe TRBD1 (6 bases). Looked up from germline, CDR1 is KGHSH and CDR2 is LQKENI. CDR3 length: 15 residues. V lost 1 base to trimming and J lost 3 bases, with 12 bases between them. The CDR3, as DNA: TGTGCCAGCTCACCACGAGAGGGACAACACTATGGCTACACCTTC. This gives the protein CASSPREGQHYGYTF.

The chain carries TRBV29-1 and TRBJ2-5; D is unresolved. With 5 bases removed from V and 0 bases from J, the gap between germline ends came to 13 bases. The germline V gene encodes CDR1 SQVTM and CDR2 ANQGSEA. The CDR3 is made up of 14 amino acids. CDR3 coding DNA: TGCAGCGTTCTCCCTATGTCCAACCAAGAGACCCAGTACTTC. Protein product: CSVLPMSNQETQYF.

This sequence joins TRBV6-1 and TRBJ1-1; 8 positions match TRBD1. CDR3 length: 13 amino acids. The germline V gene has CDR1 MNHNS and CDR2 SASEGT. J was trimmed by 4 bases and V by 10 bases; bases with no gene match: 8. The CDR3 region is CAIRTGWGTEAFF. For the CDR3, the DNA is TGTGCCATCAGGACAGGGTGGGGCACTGAAGCTTTCTTT.

The chain is built from TRBV29-1 and TRBJ2-7; 8 bases fit TRBD2. The CDR3 is 15 amino acids. Germline V gene data show CDR1 as SQVTM and CDR2 as ANQGSEA. With V trimmed by 3 bases and J by 1 base, 8 bases remained unmatched. The CDR3 protein is CSVDAAGDPSYEQYF. The CDR3 nucleotides are TGCAGCGTTGATGCAGCGGGGGATCCTTCCTACGAGCAGTACTTC.

This clone occurred once. V is TRBV10-1 and J is TRBJ1-4; D unclear. Deletions cut 4 bases from V and 5 bases from J, with 8 bases between. This CDR3 comprises 13 residues. Germline CDR1 reads WNHNN; CDR2 reads SYGVQD (reference sequence). The CDR3 protein is CASSASRNEKLFF. The CDR3 DNA is TGCGCCAGCAGTGCTAGCAGGAATGAAAAACTGTTTTTT.

The chain couples TRBV9 to TRBJ2-7; the match to TRBD2 covers 10 bases. The CDR3 totals 17 residues. Germline V gives CDR1 SGDLS, CDR2 YYNGEE. Trimming cost V 0 bases and J 2 bases; bases outside gene matches: 8. CDR3 coding DNA: TGTGCCAGCAGCGTAGAGCCTAGCGGGAGTTTCCCCTACGAGCAGTACTTC. As protein: CASSVEPSGSFPYEQYF. Full variable domain (outside the CDR3, taken from reference TRBV9 and TRBJ2-7): DSGVTQTPKHLITATGQRVTLRCSPRSGDLSVYWYQQSLDQGLQFLIQYYNGEERAKGNILERFSAQQFPDLHSELNLSSLELGDSALYFCASSVEPSGSFPYEQYFGPGTRLTVT.

V and J are TRBV28 and TRBJ2-3; TRBD2 agrees at 12 bases. Germline V gene sequence: CDR1 MDHEN, CDR2 SYDVKM. V lost 6 bases and J lost 2; bases outside the gene matches: 3. There are 15 residues in the CDR3. CDR3 DNA sequence: TGTGCCAGCAGCACTAGCGGGGGGTTCACAGATACGCAGTATTTT. Residues: CASSTSGGFTDTQYF.

This clone was seen only a few times. The J gene is TRBJ2-1, the V gene TRBV2, with 11 bases identical to TRBD2. CDR3 length: 16 amino acids. CDR1 and CDR2 from the germline V gene are SNHLY and FYNNEI. V shed 6 bases, J shed 5 bases, and the junction held 9 bases outside the gene matches. The CDR3 DNA reads TGTGCCAGCAGCCTGCTTAGCGGGAGGGGCGACAATGAGCAGTTCTTC. Protein sequence: CASSLLSGRGDNEQFF.

The chain is built from TRBV27 and TRBJ1-6, with 9 nucleotides matching TRBD1. The V and J ends lost 6 bases and 9 bases, in that order; junction bases with no gene match: 6. Germline V lookup: CDR1 MNHEY, CDR2 SMNVEV (reference sequence). The CDR3 runs to 14 residues. CDR3: CASSPTGGSSPLHF. Written as DNA, the CDR3 is TGTGCCAGCAGCCCTACAGGGGGCAGTTCACCCCTCCACTTT.

This chain connects TRBV5-1 to TRBJ2-3; 10 bases map to TRBD1. The CDR3 has 14 residues. Germline V lookup: CDR1 SGHRS, CDR2 YFSETQ. The J segment lost 8 bases and the V segment lost 4 bases, leaving 7 bases of the junction unmatched. The chain's CDR3 is CASSPGTGEGTQYF. The CDR3, as DNA: TGCGCCAGCAGCCCTGGGACAGGGGAGGGTACGCAGTATTTT.

This clone was observed a handful of times. V usage is TRBV10-3 and J usage is TRBJ2-3; 11 bases map to TRBD2. This CDR3 comprises 14 residues. Germline V gene data show CDR1 as ENHRY and CDR2 as SYGVKD. Trimming at V came to 11 bases and at J to 4 bases, leaving 8 bases not matched to a gene. CDR3 sequence: CAGSLAGEADTQYF. CDR3 coding DNA: TGTGCCGGATCACTAGCGGGAGAGGCAGATACGCAGTATTTT.

V and J are TRBV28 and TRBJ1-5; 7 bases are a match to TRBD1. Germline V gene sequence: CDR1 MDHEN, CDR2 SYDVKM. V gave up 2 bases and J gave up 6 bases; unmatched junction bases: 7. This CDR3 contains 15 residues. The chain's CDR3 is CASSLRTGKAQPQHF. The CDR3 nucleotides are TGTGCCAGCAGTTTAAGGACAGGTAAAGCTCAGCCCCAGCATTTT.

The chain employs TRBV6-5 and TRBJ2-7, with D perhaps TRBD2 (7 bases). Germline CDR1 MNHEY, CDR2 SVGAGI. The CDR3 extends over 16 amino acids. Trimming took off 4 bases at V and 7 bases at J, with 23 bases between the two ends. This chain's CDR3 is CASSSHVIGGGGEQYF. CDR3 sequence (DNA): TGTGCCAGCAGTTCCCACGTAATAGGGGGGGGAGGAGAGCAGTACTTC.

The chain joins TRBV19 to TRBJ1-1; D ambiguous. Between the trimmed V and J ends, which lost 3 bases and 1 base, there was a span of 9 bases. The CDR3 has 14 amino acids. Germline V gene lookup returns CDR1 LNHDA and CDR2 SQIVND (reference sequence). CDR3 sequence (DNA): TGTGCCAGTAGTATTCCTCACAGGAACACTGAAGCTTTCTTT. The encoded protein is CASSIPHRNTEAFF.

V usage is TRBV30 and J usage is TRBJ2-3, with a tentative D call TRBD2 (7 bases). Germline CDR1 is GTSNPN and CDR2 is SVGIG (reference sequence). This CDR3 spans 16 amino acids. The V and J ends lost 3 bases and 4 bases respectively, with 20 bases between them. In DNA, the CDR3 is TGTGCCTGGAGCACGGGCGGGAGAGGGGGAGCAGATACGCAGTATTTT. This translates into CAWSTGGRGGADTQYF.

The chain uses TRBV9 and TRBJ2-3, with unresolved D. Germline V lookup: CDR1 SGDLS, CDR2 YYNGEE. The CDR3 runs 16 residues. V was clipped by 0 bases and J by 3 bases, with 14 bases between them. This chain's CDR3 is CASSVGLDGTTDTQYF. The CDR3 DNA reads as TGTGCCAGCAGCGTAGGACTTGATGGAACAACAGATACGCAGTATTTT.

This clone is classed as medium-sized. This chain joins TRBV13 and TRBJ2-6, with TRBD2 matching 11 bases. Germline CDR1 PRHDT, CDR2 FYEKMQ (reference sequence). The CDR3 loop spans 18 amino acids. V lost 3 bases, J lost 1 base, and 5 bases stayed unmatched. The CDR3 sequence is CASSLTGLAVSGANVLTF. In nucleotides, the CDR3 is TGTGCCAGCAGCTTGACGGGACTAGCGGTTTCTGGGGCCAACGTCCTGACTTTC.

This sequence joins TRBV28 and TRBJ2-1, with 8 bases that match TRBD1. The length of the CDR3 is 16 residues. V lost 9 bases, J lost 0 bases, and 10 bases stayed unmatched. The germline V gene has CDR1 MDHEN and CDR2 SYDVKM. In nucleotides, the CDR3 is TGTGCCAGGAGACTCCGACAGGGGAGCTCCTACAATGAGCAGTTCTTC. Translated: CARRLRQGSSYNEQFF.

The chain carries TRBV5-4 and TRBJ1-4; TRBD1 aligns across 7 bases. The V segment lost 0 bases and the J segment 5 bases; nucleotides outside the gene matches: 4. Per germline, CDR1 SGHNT and CDR2 YYREEE (reference sequence). The CDR3 has 15 amino acids. The CDR3 region has the DNA TGTGCCAGCAGCTTGGGACAGGGTTTAAATGAAAAACTGTTTTTT. This sequence encodes CASSLGQGLNEKLFF.

The CDR3: CASSLSRGHETQYF. Written as DNA, the CDR3 is TGTGCCAGCAGCTTAAGCAGGGGGCATGAGACCCAGTACTTC. The chain combines TRBV7-2 with TRBJ2-5; TRBD1 aligns across 8 bases. V was clipped by 2 bases and J by 5 bases; unmatched bases: 4. This CDR3 region has 14 residues. Germline values: CDR1 SGHTA, CDR2 FQGNSA.

This chain connects TRBV5-4 to TRBJ1-2, with 9 bases lining up with TRBD1. V shed 3 bases, J shed 5 bases, and the junction held 14 bases outside the gene matches. Germline lookup yields CDR1 SGHNT and CDR2 YYREEE (reference sequence). CDR3 length: 17 residues. CDR3 sequence reads: CASSSFLGQGGPYGYTF. CDR3 nucleotides: TGTGCCAGCAGCTCTTTTTTGGGACAGGGCGGCCCGTATGGCTACACCTTC. Complete variable domain (other parts from reference TRBV5-4 and TRBJ1-2): ETGVTQSPTHLIKTRGQQVTLRCSSQSGHNTVSWYQQALGQGPQFIFQYYREEENGRGNFPPRFSGLQFPNYSSELNVNALELDDSALYLCASSSFLGQGGPYGYTFGSGTRLTVV.

The CDR3 DNA reads TGTGCCAGCAGCCAGGTTAGATCGAACACTGAAGCTTTCTTT. It translates to CASSQVRSNTEAFF. This chain links TRBV7-9 with TRBJ1-1; D gene uncertain. Per the germline V gene, CDR1 is SEHNR and CDR2 is FQNEAQ (reference sequence). The CDR3 length is 14 residues. Trimming left V 5 bases short and J 1 base short, with 11 bases between. The variable domain in full, with the rest retrieved from reference TRBV7-9 and TRBJ1-1, is DTGVSQNPRHKITKRGQNVTFRCDPISEHNRLYWYRQTLGQGPEFLTYFQNEAQLEKSRLLSDRFSAERPKGSFSTLEIQRTEQGDSAMYLCASSQVRSNTEAFFGQGTRLTVV.

This chain connects TRBV7-8 to TRBJ1-1, with D possibly TRBD1 on 6 matching bases. The CDR3 is 14 residues long. CDR1 and CDR2 (germline): SGHVS, FQNEAQ. Trimming stripped 1 base from V and 4 bases from J, with 10 bases between. The CDR3 nucleotides read TGTGCCAGCAGCTTAGAGGGGGGGATCACTGAAGCTTTCTTT. Translating gives CASSLEGGITEAFF.

The V gene is TRBV5-1, the J gene TRBJ2-5; D possibly corresponds to TRBD1 (5 bases). The CDR3 has 17 amino acids. Germline loops: CDR1 SGHRS, CDR2 YFSETQ. The V and J ends lost 4 bases and 5 bases respectively, with 24 bases between them. DNA of the CDR3: TGCGCCAGCAGCCCGGGCGAAGGGGCAGCCGAAAGGGAGACCCAGTACTTC. It encodes CASSPGEGAAERETQYF.

About this clone itself: The junction departs from the called germline gene at one end, perhaps through a read error. The J gene is TRBJ2-5, the V gene TRBV5-4; 8 bases map to TRBD2. Per the germline V gene, CDR1 is SGHNT and CDR2 is YYREEE (reference sequence). This CDR3 region has 15 residues. CDR3 nucleotide sequence: TGTGCCAGCAGCCCTTTACAAGCGGGAGAAGAGGCCCAGTACTTC. Residues: CASSPLQAGEEAQYF.

This clone has just one count. V and J are TRBV27 and TRBJ2-3, with TRBD2 matching 9 bases. Germline V lookup: CDR1 MNHEY, CDR2 SMNVEV (reference sequence). The CDR3 extends over 19 amino acids. With 0 bases clipped from V and 6 bases from J, the junction kept 16 bases outside the gene matches. This CDR3 is CASSLSPRGGLPIMDTQYF. The CDR3 nucleotides read TGTGCCAGCAGTTTATCACCGCGGGGGGGTTTACCTATAATGGATACGCAGTATTTT.

Written as DNA, the CDR3 is TGTGCCACAGGACTAGCGGAGACCGGGGAGCTGTTTTTT. This translates into CATGLAETGELFF. This chain joins TRBV10-3 and TRBJ2-2; 10 bases align to TRBD2. Germline CDR1 reads ENHRY; CDR2 reads SYGVKD. V lost 10 bases to trimming and J lost 5 bases; unmatched junction nucleotides: 4. The CDR3 spans 13 residues.